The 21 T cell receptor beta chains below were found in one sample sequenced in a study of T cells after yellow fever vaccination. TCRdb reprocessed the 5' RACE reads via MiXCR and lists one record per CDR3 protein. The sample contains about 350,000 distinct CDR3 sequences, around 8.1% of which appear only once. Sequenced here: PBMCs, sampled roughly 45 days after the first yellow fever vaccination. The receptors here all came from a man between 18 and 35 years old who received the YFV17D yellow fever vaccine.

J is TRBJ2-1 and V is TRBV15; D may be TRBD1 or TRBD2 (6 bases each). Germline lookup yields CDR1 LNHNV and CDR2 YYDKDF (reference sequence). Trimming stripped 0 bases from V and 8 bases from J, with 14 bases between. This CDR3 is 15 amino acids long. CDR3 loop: CATSRDDRGRDEQFF. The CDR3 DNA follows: TGTGCCACCAGCAGAGATGACCGGGGGCGAGATGAGCAGTTCTTC.

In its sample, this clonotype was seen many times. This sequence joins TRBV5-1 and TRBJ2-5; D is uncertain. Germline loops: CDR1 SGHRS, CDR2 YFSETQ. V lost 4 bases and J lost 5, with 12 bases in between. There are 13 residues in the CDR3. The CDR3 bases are TGCGCCAGCAGCCCCCCAAGCCGGGAGACCCAGTACTTC. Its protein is CASSPPSRETQYF. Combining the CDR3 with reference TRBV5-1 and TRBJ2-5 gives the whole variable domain KAGVTQTPRYLIKTRGQQVTLSCSPISGHRSVSWYQQTPGQGLQFLFEYFSETQRNKGNFPGRFSGRQFSNSRSEMNVSTLELGDSALYLCASSPPSRETQYFGPGTRLLVL.

The CDR3 sequence is CASSPRVDDGYTF. As DNA, the CDR3 is TGTGCCAGCTCACCACGGGTAGATGATGGCTACACCTTC. The chain has TRBV18 and TRBJ1-2; the D is unclear. This CDR3 region has 13 residues. Looked up from germline, CDR1 is KGHSH and CDR2 is LQKENI. V shed 1 base and J shed 6 bases, with 9 bases lying between them.

CDR3 in DNA: TGTGCCAGCAGTTTAACTCCCAGGGAGGTGAACACTGAAGCTTTCTTT. Encoded protein: CASSLTPREVNTEAFF. J is TRBJ1-1 and V is TRBV12-3 or TRBV12-4; possibly TRBD1 for D (5 bases). Trimming removed 2 bases at V and 0 bases at J, with 13 bases between. The CDR3 totals 16 residues.

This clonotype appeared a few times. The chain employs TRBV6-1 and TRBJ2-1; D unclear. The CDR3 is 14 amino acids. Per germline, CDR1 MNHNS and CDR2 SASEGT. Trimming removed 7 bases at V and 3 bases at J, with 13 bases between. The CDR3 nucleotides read TGTGCCAGCACCCCGAGTACCATCTACAATGAGCAGTTCTTC. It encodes CASTPSTIYNEQFF.

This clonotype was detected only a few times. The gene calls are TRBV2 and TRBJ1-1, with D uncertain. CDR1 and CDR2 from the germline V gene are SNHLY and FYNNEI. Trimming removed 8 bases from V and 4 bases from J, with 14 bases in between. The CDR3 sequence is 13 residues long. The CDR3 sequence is CASDYTRFTEAFF. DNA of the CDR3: TGTGCCAGCGATTACACCCGCTTCACTGAAGCTTTCTTT.

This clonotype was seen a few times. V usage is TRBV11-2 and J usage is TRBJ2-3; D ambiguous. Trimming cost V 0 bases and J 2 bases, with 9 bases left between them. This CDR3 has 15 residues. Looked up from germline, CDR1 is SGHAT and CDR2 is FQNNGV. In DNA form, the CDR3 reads TGTGCCAGCAGCTTAGAGGTCTCGGACACAGATACGCAGTATTTT. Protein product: CASSLEVSDTDTQYF.

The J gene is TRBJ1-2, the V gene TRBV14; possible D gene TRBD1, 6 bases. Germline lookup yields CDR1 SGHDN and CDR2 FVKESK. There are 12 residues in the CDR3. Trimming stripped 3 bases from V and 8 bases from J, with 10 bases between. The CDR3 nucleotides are TGTGCCAGCAGCCAGAACAGGGAGGGCTACACCTTC. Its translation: CASSQNREGYTF.

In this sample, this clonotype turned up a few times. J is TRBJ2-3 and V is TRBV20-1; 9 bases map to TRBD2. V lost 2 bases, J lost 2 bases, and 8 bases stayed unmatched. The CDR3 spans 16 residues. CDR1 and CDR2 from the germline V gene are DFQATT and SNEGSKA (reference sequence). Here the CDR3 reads CSARPVLAGNTDTQYF. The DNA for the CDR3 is TGCAGTGCTAGACCGGTGCTAGCGGGGAACACAGATACGCAGTATTTT.

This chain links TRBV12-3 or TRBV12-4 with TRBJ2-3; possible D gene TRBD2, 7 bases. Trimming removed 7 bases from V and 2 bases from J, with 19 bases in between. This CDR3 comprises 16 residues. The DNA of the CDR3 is TGTGCCAGCACCCCTTGGGGGGGGGCTCTCACAGATACGCAGTATTTT. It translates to CASTPWGGALTDTQYF.

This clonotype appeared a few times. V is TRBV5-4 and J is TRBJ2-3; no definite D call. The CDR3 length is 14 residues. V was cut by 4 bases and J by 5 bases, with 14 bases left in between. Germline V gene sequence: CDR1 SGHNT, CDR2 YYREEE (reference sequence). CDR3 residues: CASSASSQRDTQYF. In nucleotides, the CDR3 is TGTGCCAGCAGCGCCAGTAGCCAGAGAGATACGCAGTATTTT.

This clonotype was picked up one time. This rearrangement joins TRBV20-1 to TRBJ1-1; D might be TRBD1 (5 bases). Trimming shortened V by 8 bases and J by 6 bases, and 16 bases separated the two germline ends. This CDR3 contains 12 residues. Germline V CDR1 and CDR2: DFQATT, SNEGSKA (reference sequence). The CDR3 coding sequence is TGCAGTTCCCACAGGCTTGGCTCTGAAGCTTTCTTT. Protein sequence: CSSHRLGSEAFF.

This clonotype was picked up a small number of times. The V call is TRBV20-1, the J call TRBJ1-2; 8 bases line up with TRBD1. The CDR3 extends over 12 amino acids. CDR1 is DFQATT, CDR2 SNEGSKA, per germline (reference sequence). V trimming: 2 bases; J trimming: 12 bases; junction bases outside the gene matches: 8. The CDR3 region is CSARQGAAEDTF. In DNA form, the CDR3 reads TGCAGTGCTAGACAGGGGGCCGCGGAGGACACCTTC.

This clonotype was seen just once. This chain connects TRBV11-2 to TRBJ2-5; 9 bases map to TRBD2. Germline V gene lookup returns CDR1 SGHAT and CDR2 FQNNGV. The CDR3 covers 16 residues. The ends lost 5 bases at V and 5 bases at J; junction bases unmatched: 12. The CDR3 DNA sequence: TGTGCCAGCAGCCATGGCCGGCGGGGGGGATCGGAGACCCAGTACTTC. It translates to CASSHGRRGGSETQYF.

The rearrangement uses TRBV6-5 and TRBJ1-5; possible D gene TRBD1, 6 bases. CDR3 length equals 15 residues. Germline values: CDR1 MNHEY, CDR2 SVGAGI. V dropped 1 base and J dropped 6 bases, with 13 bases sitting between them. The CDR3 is CASSYYGGRSQPQHF. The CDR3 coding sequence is TGTGCCAGCAGTTACTATGGGGGGCGCAGTCAGCCCCAGCATTTT.

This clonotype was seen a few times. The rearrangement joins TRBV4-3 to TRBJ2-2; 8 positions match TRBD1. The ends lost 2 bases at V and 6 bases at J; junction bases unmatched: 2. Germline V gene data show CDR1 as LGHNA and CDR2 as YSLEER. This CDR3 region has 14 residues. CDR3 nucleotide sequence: TGCGCCAGCAGCCAACCGGGACAGGCCGGGGAGCTGTTTTTT. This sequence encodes CASSQPGQAGELFF.

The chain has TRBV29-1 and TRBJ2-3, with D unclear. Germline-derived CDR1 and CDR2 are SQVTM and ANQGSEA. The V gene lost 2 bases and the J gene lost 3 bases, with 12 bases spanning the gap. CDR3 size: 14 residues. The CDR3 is CSVESTLVTDTQYF. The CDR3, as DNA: TGCAGCGTTGAATCCACATTGGTAACAGATACGCAGTATTTT.

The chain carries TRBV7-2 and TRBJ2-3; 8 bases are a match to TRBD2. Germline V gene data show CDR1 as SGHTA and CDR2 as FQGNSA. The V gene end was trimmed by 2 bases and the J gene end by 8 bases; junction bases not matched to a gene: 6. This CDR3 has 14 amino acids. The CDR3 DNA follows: TGTGCCAGCAGCTTAAACGGGGGGGCCGGTACGCAGTATTTT. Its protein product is CASSLNGGAGTQYF.

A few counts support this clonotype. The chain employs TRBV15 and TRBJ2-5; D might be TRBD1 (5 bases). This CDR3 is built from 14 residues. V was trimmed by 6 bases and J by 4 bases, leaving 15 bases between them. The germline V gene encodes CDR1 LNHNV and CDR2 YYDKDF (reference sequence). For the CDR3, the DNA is TGTGCCACCAGTACCCTTGGGGCTGGAGAGACCCAGTACTTC. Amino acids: CATSTLGAGETQYF.

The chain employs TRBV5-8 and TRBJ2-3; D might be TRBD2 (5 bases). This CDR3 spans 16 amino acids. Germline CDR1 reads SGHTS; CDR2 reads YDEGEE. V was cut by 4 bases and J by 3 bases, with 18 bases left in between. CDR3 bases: TGTGCCAGCAGCCGTGGACTCCTCTTCGGGACAGATACGCAGTATTTT. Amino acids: CASSRGLLFGTDTQYF.

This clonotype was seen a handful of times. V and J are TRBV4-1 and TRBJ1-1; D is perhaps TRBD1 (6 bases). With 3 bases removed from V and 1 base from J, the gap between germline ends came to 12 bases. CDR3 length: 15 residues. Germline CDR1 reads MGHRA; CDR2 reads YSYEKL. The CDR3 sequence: CASSQPTGKNTEAFF. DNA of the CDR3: TGCGCCAGCAGCCAGCCGACAGGAAAGAACACTGAAGCTTTCTTT.